These 8 T cell receptor beta chains originate from one sample sequenced in a study of shared clonotypes between healthy human individuals. Here immunoSEQ multiplex PCR was the method, and the copy in TCRdb shows in-frame clones only, minus some. The data contain about 960,000 clones, over 75% of them seen just once; the ten biggest clones take up roughly 1.5%. Input material: memory CD4+ T cells sorted from blood. Subset indicated: CD45RA-negative fraction. The origin of the receptors is a man between 18 and 29 years old in good health.

The chain couples TRBV7-2 to TRBJ2-5; TRBD2 agrees at 7 bases. The V segment lost 3 bases and the J segment 2 bases; nucleotides outside the gene matches: 3. The CDR3 runs 14 residues. Germline CDR1 and CDR2: SGHTA and FQGNSA. The CDR3 is CASSFMGGQETQYF. CDR3 coding DNA: TGTGCCAGCAGCTTTATGGGAGGGCAAGAGACCCAGTACTTC.

In nucleotides, the CDR3 is TGCGCCAGCAGCTCAATCCCCGGGGGGCCTTCGAACACCGGGGAGCTGTTTTTT. It translates to CASSSIPGGPSNTGELFF. The chain employs TRBV5-1 and TRBJ2-2; D possibly corresponds to TRBD2 (7 bases). V lost 3 bases, J lost 0 bases, and 18 bases lay in between. The CDR3 has 18 residues. CDR1 SGHRS and CDR2 YFSETQ come from the germline V gene. The whole variable domain, filled in from reference TRBV5-1 and TRBJ2-2, reads KAGVTQTPRYLIKTRGQQVTLSCSPISGHRSVSWYQQTPGQGLQFLFEYFSETQRNKGNFPGRFSGRQFSNSRSEMNVSTLELGDSALYLCASSSIPGGPSNTGELFFGEGSRLTVL.

The chain couples TRBV6-6 to TRBJ2-7; D call uncertain. Trimming cost V 0 bases and J 0 bases, with 6 bases left between them. Germline lookup yields CDR1 MNHNY and CDR2 SVGAGI (reference sequence). The CDR3 is made up of 14 amino acids. This chain's CDR3 is CASSYSPGSYEQYF. The CDR3 nucleotides are TGTGCCAGCAGTTACTCGCCGGGCTCCTACGAGCAGTACTTC.

This chain links TRBV19 with TRBJ1-1; 9 nucleotides match TRBD1. From germline, CDR1 is LNHDA and CDR2 SQIVND (reference sequence). The V and J ends lost 3 bases and 5 bases, in that order; junction bases with no gene match: 10. The CDR3 has 16 amino acids. The CDR3 protein is CASSIRSGQGTTEAFF. DNA of the CDR3: TGTGCCAGTAGTATCCGCTCGGGACAGGGAACGACTGAAGCTTTCTTT.

The rearrangement joins TRBV11-1 to TRBJ2-7; D not certain. Germline-derived CDR1 and CDR2 are SGHAT and FQDESV (reference sequence). V gave up 4 bases and J gave up 1 base, with 14 bases separating them. The CDR3 is made up of 15 amino acids. The chain's CDR3 is CASSSTSSRSYEQYF. In DNA, the CDR3 is TGTGCCAGCAGCTCAACGTCCAGTAGGTCCTACGAGCAGTACTTC. The full variable domain, completed using reference TRBV11-1 and TRBJ2-7, is EAEVAQSPRYKITEKSQAVAFWCDPISGHATLYWYRQILGQGPELLVQFQDESVVDDSQLPKDRFSAERLKGVDSTLKIQPAELGDSAMYLCASSSTSSRSYEQYFGPGTRLTVT.

V and J are TRBV19 and TRBJ2-3, with TRBD2 as a possible D gene (6 bases). The germline gives CDR1 LNHDA, CDR2 SQIVND (reference sequence). The CDR3 is 14 amino acids. V was clipped by 6 bases and J by 2 bases, with 12 bases between them. For the CDR3, the DNA is TGTGCCAGTAGCCGGGACTCCCACACAGATACGCAGTATTTT. It translates to CASSRDSHTDTQYF.

V is TRBV5-1 and J is TRBJ2-3; D not resolved. Per the germline V gene, CDR1 is SGHRS and CDR2 is YFSETQ. The CDR3 is 13 residues long. V lost 1 base and J lost 5, with 8 bases in between. In DNA, the CDR3 is TGCGCCAGCAGCTTGTTAGGCGGAGATACGCAGTATTTT. This gives the protein CASSLLGGDTQYF.

The chain has TRBV9 and TRBJ2-3; 8 positions match TRBD2. Germline V gene data show CDR1 as SGDLS and CDR2 as YYNGEE. V lost 6 bases, J lost 4 bases, and 13 bases stayed unmatched. CDR3 length: 16 amino acids. The CDR3 DNA sequence: TGTGCCAGCAACTGCCGCCGGGGGGGCGGGTCAGATACGCAGTATTTT. Amino acid sequence: CASNCRRGGGSDTQYF.